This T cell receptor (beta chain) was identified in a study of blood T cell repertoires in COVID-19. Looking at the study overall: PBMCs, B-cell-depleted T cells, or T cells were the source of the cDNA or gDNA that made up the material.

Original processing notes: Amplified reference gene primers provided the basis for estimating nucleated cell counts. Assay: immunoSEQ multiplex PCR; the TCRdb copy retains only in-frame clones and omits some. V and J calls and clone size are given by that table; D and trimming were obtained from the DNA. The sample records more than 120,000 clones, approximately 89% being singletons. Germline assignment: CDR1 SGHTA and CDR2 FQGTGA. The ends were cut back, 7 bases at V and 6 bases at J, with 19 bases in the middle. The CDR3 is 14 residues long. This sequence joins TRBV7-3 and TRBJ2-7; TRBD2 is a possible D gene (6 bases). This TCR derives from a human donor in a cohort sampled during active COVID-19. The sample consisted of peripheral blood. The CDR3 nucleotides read TGTGCCAGCAAACCTGGGACTTTCTTGGCCGAGCAGTACTTC. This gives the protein CASKPGTFLAEQYF.